This TCR beta chain was sequenced in a study of T cells in Graves' hyperthyroidism and ophthalmopathy. This sample holds PBMCs from less than 13 ml fresh peripheral blood. Comment on this clonotype: Its antigen is undetermined.

The CDR3 runs 15 residues. Germline trimming cut 5 bases from V and 9 bases from J; bases unmatched to any gene: 4. Germline V lookup: CDR1 MNHEY, CDR2 SMNVEV (reference sequence). Study-level results: Researchers found most expanded thyroid clonotypes above 0.001 in blood as well. Ophthalmopathy, which appeared later, was predicted by the model a median approximately six months before onset. From stable hyperthyroidism, ophthalmopathy was separated by a 13 V-J model.

The investigators amplified TCR beta CDR3 regions from RNA transcripts. The TCR CDR3 first-round RT-PCR relied on the HTBI primer set. A single record per CDR3 protein comes from TCRdb applying MiXCR to the multiplex PCR reads. The sample lists around 350,000 distinct CDR3 sequences, less than 15% occurring once. The rearrangement uses TRBV27 and TRBJ2-1; TRBD2 aligns across 16 bases. Input material: blood. This TCR was sampled from a woman aged 18-30 years with Graves' hyperthyroidism. Here the CDR3 reads CASSLGTSGRGEQFF. CDR3 coding DNA: TGTGCCAGCAGTCTGGGGACTAGCGGGAGGGGTGAGCAGTTCTTC.